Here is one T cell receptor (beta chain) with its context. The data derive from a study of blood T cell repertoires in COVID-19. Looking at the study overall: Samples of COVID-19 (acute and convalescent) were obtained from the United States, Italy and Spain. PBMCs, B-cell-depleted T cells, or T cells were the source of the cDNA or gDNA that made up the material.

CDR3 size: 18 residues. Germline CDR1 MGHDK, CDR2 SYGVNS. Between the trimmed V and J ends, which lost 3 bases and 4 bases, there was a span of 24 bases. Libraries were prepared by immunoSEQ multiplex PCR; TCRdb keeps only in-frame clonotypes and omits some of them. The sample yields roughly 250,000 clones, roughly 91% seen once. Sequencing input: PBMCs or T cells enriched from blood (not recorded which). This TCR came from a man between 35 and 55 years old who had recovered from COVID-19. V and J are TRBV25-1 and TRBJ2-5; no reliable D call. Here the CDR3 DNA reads TGTGCCAGCAGTGATGCAGTTACCGGCGGCTTTTCTCGAGAGACCCAGTACTTC. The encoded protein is CASSDAVTGGFSRETQYF.